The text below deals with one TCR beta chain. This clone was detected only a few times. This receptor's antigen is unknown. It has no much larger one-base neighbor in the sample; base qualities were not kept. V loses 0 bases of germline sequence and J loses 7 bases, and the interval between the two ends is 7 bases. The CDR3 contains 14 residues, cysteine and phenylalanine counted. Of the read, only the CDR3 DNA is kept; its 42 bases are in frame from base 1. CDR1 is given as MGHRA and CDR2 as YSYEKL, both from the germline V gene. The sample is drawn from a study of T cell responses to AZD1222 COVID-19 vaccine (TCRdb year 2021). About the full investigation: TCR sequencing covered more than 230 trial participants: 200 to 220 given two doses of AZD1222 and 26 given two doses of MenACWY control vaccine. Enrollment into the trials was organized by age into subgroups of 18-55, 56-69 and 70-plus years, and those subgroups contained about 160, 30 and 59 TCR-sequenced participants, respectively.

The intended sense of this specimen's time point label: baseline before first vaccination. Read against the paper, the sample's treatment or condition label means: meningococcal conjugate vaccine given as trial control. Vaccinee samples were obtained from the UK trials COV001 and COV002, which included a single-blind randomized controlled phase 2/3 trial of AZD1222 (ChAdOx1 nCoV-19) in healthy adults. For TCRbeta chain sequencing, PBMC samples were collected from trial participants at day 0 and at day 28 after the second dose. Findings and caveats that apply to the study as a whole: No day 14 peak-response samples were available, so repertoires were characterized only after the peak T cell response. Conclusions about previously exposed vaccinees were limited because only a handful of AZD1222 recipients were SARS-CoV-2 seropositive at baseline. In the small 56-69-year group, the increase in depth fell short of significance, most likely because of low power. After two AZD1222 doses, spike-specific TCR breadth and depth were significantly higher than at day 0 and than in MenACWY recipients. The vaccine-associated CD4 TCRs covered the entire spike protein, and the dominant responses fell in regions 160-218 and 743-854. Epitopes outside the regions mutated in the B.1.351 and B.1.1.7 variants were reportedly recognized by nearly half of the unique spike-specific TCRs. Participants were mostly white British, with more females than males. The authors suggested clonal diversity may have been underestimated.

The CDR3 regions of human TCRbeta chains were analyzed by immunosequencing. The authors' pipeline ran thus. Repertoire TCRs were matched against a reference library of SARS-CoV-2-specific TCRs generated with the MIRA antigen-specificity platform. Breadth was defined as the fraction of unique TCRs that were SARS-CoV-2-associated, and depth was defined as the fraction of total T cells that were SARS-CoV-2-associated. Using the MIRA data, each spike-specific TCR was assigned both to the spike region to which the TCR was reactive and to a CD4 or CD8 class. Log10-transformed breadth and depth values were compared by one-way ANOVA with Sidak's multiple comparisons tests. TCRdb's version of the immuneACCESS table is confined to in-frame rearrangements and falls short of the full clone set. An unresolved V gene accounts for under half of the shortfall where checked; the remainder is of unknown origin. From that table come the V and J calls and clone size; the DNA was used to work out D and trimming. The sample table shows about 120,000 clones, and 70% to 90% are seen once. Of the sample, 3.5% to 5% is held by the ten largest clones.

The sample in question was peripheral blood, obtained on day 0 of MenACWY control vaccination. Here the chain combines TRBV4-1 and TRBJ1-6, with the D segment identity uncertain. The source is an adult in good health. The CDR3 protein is CASSQDRQNSPLHF. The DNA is TGCGCCAGCAGCCAAGATCGTCAGAATTCACCCCTCCACTTT.